This T cell receptor beta chain is drawn from a study of cytomegalovirus exposure and HLA in healthy donors. Findings of the study overall: Published work reported that the classifier diagnosed cytomegalovirus status with high specificity and sensitivity.

This PCR relied on a set of 60 Vbeta primers and 13 Jbeta primers. TCRdb's copy holds only in-frame clones and misses some; the assay was immunoSEQ multiplex PCR. The data hold roughly 120,000 clones, with approximately 69% observed a single time. This CDR3 is 14 amino acids long. With 0 bases removed from V and 2 bases from J, the gap between germline ends came to 8 bases. Germline V lookup: CDR1 MNHEY, CDR2 SVGAGI. Worth noting for this clone: Its antigen is unknown. Additional DNA sequences in this sample encode the identical CDR3.

V and J are TRBV6-5 and TRBJ2-7; TRBD1 is a possible D gene (6 bases). The TCR sequence derives from a middle-aged man in good health and CMV-seropositive. Sequencing was carried out using PBMCs. The CDR3 spells CASSYSQGTYEQYF. The DNA for the CDR3 is TGTGCCAGCAGTTACTCTCAGGGGACCTACGAGCAGTACTTC.